Listed here is a single T cell receptor (beta chain). V was trimmed by 3 bases and J by 4 bases, leaving 11 bases between them. The germline V gene encodes CDR1 SGHKS and CDR2 YYEKEE (reference sequence). This CDR3 has 14 amino acids. This record belongs to a study of shared clonotypes between healthy human individuals. Study information: Aged 18 to 49, the donors were a couple of women and three men.

Deep level was the assay's run setting. Produced via immunoSEQ multiplex PCR; TCRdb's table is partial and in-frame only. The sample lists about 2.3 million clones; around 90% were seen once. The J gene is TRBJ1-5, the V gene TRBV5-5; D unresolved. This sequence originates from a young man in good health. Some clones in this sample may be carry-over from other donors' samples. Sequenced: naive CD4+ T cells from PBMCs. As to subset: CD45RA+ positively selected. Here the CDR3 reads CASSSIPGNQPQHF. CDR3 coding DNA: TGTGCCAGCAGCTCCATCCCTGGGAATCAGCCCCAGCATTTT.